What follows describes a single T cell receptor beta chain. Antigen unknown. The data are from a study of cytomegalovirus exposure and HLA in healthy donors. Study summary: Researchers previously reported finding just under 120 million unique TCR beta sequences from 150 million to 200 million T cells.

The study, taken as a whole, reports: High sensitivity and specificity were reportedly achieved when the classifier diagnosed cytomegalovirus status. Cytomegalovirus-associated status was assigned to some 180 TCR beta chains. Most TCR sequences were rare, but some public TCRs occurred in many donors.

The V segment lost 1 base and the J segment 1 base; nucleotides outside the gene matches: 3. Germline CDR1 and CDR2: SGHTA and FQGTGA. This CDR3 is built from 16 residues. PCR was performed using 60 Vbeta and 13 Jbeta primers. Generated by immunoSEQ multiplex PCR, the TCRdb table keeps only in-frame clones and is missing some. The table lists about 200,000 clones, 70% to 90% of them singletons. The specimen sequenced was PBMCs. The V and J genes are TRBV7-3 and TRBJ2-2, with 7 positions matching TRBD1. The sequence was obtained from a man in his thirties or forties in good health and CMV-seronegative. CDR3 in amino acids: CASSLKRTGNTGELFF. The CDR3 coding sequence is TGTGCCAGCAGCTTAAAACGGACAGGGAACACCGGGGAGCTGTTTTTT.